This T cell receptor (beta chain) was sequenced during a study of PD-L1 blockade in urothelial cancer. At the level of the study: Patients, treated from 2014 onward, received atezolizumab 1,200 mg intravenously every 3 weeks. In terms of prior chemotherapy, patients had received 0 to 3 regimens.

Every PCR was spiked with synthetic TCR analog templates. Repertoires were generated with immunoSEQ multiplex PCR, while TCRdb's copy carries only in-frame clones and drops some. The sample lists 120,000 or so clones, around 86% occurring once. The CDR3 consists of 14 residues. Germline loops: CDR1 SGHRS, CDR2 YFSETQ. The V gene lost 4 bases and the J gene lost 7 bases, with 17 bases spanning the gap. Time point reported: peripheral blood 6 weeks after treatment start. Sequenced material: PBMCs, taken around atezolizumab (anti-PD-L1) treatment. This rearrangement joins TRBV5-1 to TRBJ1-2; D may be TRBD1 (5 bases). This TCR was recovered from a man over 45 with urothelial cancer. This CDR3 is CASSQGAYQFGYTF. Here the CDR3 DNA reads TGCGCCAGCAGCCAAGGGGCGTACCAATTTGGCTACACCTTC.